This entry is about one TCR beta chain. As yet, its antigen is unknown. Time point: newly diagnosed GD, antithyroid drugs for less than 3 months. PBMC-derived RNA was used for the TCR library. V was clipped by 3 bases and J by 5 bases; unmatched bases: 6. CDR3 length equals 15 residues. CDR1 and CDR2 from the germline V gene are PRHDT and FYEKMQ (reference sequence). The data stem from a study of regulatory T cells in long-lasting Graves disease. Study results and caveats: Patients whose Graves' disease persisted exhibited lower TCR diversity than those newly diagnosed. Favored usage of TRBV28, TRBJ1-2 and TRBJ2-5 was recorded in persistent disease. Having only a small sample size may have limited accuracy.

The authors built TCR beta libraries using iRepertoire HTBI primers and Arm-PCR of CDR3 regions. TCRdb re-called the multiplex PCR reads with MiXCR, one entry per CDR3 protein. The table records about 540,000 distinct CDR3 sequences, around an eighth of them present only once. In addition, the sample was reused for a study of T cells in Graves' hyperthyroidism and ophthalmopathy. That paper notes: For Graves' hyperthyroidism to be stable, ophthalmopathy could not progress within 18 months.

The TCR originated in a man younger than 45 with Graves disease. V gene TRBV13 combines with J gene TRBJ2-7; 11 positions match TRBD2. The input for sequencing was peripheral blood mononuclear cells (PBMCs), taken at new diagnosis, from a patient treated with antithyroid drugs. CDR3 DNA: TGTGCCAGCAGCTTCACTAGCGGGAGCTCTAACGAGCAGTACTTC. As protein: CASSFTSGSSNEQYF.